One sample yielded the 5 T cell receptor beta chains listed below, sequenced in a study of tumor and adjacent non-tumor tissue in lung cancer. This sample's RNA came from whole unsorted tissue. This non-tumor lung sample came from over 3 cm beyond the tumor edge. Three rounds of nested PCR, following a modified ARM-PCR protocol, produced the TCRbeta library. TCRdb re-called the multiplex PCR reads with MiXCR, one entry per CDR3 protein. The sample carries around 76,000 distinct CDR3 sequences, less than 85% recorded once. Sequenced sample: distant non-tumor lung tissue. Source of these receptors: an older man with non-small cell lung cancer.

As concerns this clonotype: One end of the junction varies from germline; a read error may be responsible. The rearrangement joins TRBV29-1 to TRBJ2-1; D may be TRBD1 or TRBD2 (5 bases each). The CDR3 runs 14 residues. Germline CDR1 and CDR2: SQVTM and ANQGSEA. In nucleotides, the CDR3 is TGCAGCGCTGTGGTGAGGGGCACAAACCATGAGCACTTCTTC. Translating gives CSAVVRGTNHEHFF.

The chain joins TRBV29-1 to TRBJ2-5; D might be TRBD1 (5 bases). This CDR3 contains 13 residues. In germline, CDR1 is SQVTM, CDR2 ANQGSEA. CDR3 sequence: CSVADRFQETPYF. The CDR3 nucleotides read TGCAGTGTGGCCGACAGATTCCAAGAGACCCCATACTTC.

This clonotype appeared many times. The gene calls are TRBV11-1 and TRBJ2-2, with a weak D call TRBD2 (5 bases). The germline V gene encodes CDR1 SGHAT and CDR2 FQDESV (reference sequence). CDR3 length equals 14 residues. The V end was cut by 4 bases, the J end by 4 bases, with 10 bases between. The CDR3 nucleotides read TGTGCCAGCAGCTATACTAGTGGCACCGGGGAGCTGTTTTTT. Translated: CASSYTSGTGELFF.

This clonotype was detected only a few times. A clone one base away is much larger, so this may be a read error. This chain joins TRBV6-6 and TRBJ2-5; 11 nucleotides match TRBD1. The CDR3 runs to 15 residues. V was clipped by 8 bases and J by 4 bases; unmatched bases: 9. Germline V gene data show CDR1 as MNHNY and CDR2 as SVGAGI (reference sequence). The CDR3: CASGDPGTGGETQYF. CDR3 DNA: TGTGCCAGCGGTGACCCCGGGACAGGGGGAGAGACCCAGTACTTC.

As concerns this clonotype: Since no conserved phenylalanine or tryptophan closes the CDR3, a read error is the likely cause. The rearrangement uses TRBV29-1 and TRBJ2-3, with a weak D call TRBD1 (6 bases). CDR1 and CDR2 (germline): SQVTM, ANQGSEA. Trimming cost V 6 bases and J 3 bases, with 16 bases left between them. CDR3 length equals 14 residues. The CDR3 spells CSVAGTSSTDTQYC. In DNA form, the CDR3 reads TGCAGCGTCGCTGGGACATCTAGTACAGATACGCAGTATTGT.